The text below deals with one TCR beta chain. This receptor's antigen is unknown. There are no base qualities to consult, and no much larger clone falls within one base. The CDR3 regions of human TCRbeta chains were analyzed by immunosequencing. In the authors' own workflow: TCRs in the repertoires were compared against a reference library of SARS-CoV-2-specific TCRs that had been generated with the MIRA antigen-specificity platform. Breadth was defined as the fraction of unique TCRs that were SARS-CoV-2-associated, and depth was defined as the fraction of total T cells that were SARS-CoV-2-associated. Using the MIRA data, each spike-specific TCR was mapped to the spike region that the TCR reacts to and placed in a CD4 or CD8 class. Log10-transformed breadth and depth values were compared by one-way ANOVA with Sidak's multiple comparisons tests. The table was pulled from immuneACCESS by TCRdb, which kept in-frame rearrangements only. Such tables lose some clones; where checked, under half of the loss comes from unresolved V genes, and the rest has no known cause. Clone size and V and J calls were adopted from that table, with D and trimming inferred from the DNA. This sample comprises 250,000 to 300,000 clones, around 93% of them detected only once. The top ten clonotypes cover less than 0.6% of the sample.

The CDR3 holds 16 amino acids from the cysteine to the phenylalanine. Here the CDR3 DNA is all that survives: 48 bases in frame from base 1. What the time point label conveys for this sample: about 28 days (+/-7) after the second vaccine dose. AZD1222 recipients whose second dose came at about 4 weeks and those whose second dose came at about 12 weeks were combined into one group, since spike-specific TCR depth and breadth did not differ between the two schedules. The vaccinee samples were drawn from two UK trials, COV001 and COV002, one of which was a single-blind randomized controlled phase 2/3 trial testing AZD1222 (ChAdOx1 nCoV-19) in healthy adults. For TCRbeta chain sequencing, PBMC samples from trial participants were taken at day 0 and at day 28 after the second dose. The data derive from a study of T cell responses to AZD1222 COVID-19 vaccine (dated by TCRdb to about 2021). For context, the study as a whole: TCR sequencing was performed for 233 trial participants, of whom some 200 were given two doses of AZD1222 and about 25 were given two doses of MenACWY control vaccine. Enrollment into the trials was organized by age into subgroups of 18-55, 56-69 and 70-plus years, and those subgroups contained roughly 150, 30 and 60 TCR-sequenced participants, respectively. What the study reported, not specific to this receptor: CD4 TCRs associated with the vaccine covered the entire spike protein, and the dominant responses were in regions 160-218 and 743-854. The 56-69-year group was small, and its depth increase did not reach significance, likely because of low power. Most participants were white British and females outnumbered males, and the authors suggested that clonal diversity may have been underestimated. Conclusions about previously exposed vaccinees are limited because only six or seven AZD1222 recipients were SARS-CoV-2 seropositive at baseline. Epitopes outside the regions mutated in the B.1.351 and B.1.1.7 variants were reportedly recognized by nearly half of the unique spike-specific TCRs. After two AZD1222 doses, spike-specific TCR breadth and depth were significantly higher than at day 0 and than in MenACWY recipients. Because no samples from the day 14 peak response were available, repertoires could be characterized only after the peak T cell response.

The rearrangement combines TRBV21-1 with TRBJ2-7. TRBV21-1 is described as a pseudogene. This sequence was found in an adult who received the AZD1222 COVID-19 vaccine. The sequenced sample was peripheral blood, obtained 28 days after the second AZD1222 dose. The nucleotide sequence reads TGTGCCAGCAGTTCCCAGGAGCCAAGAAGCTCCTACGAGCAGTACTTC. This sequence encodes CASSSQEPRSSYEQYF.